Sequencing of this TCR beta chain was carried out in a study of T cells after yellow fever vaccination. Comments on this clonotype: As yet, its antigen is unknown.

Synthesis of TCR cDNA relied on 5'RACE template switching, which attached a universal primer site and UMIs. MiXCR, applied by TCRdb to the 5' RACE reads, yields one record per CDR3 protein. The repertoire has fewer than 450,000 distinct CDR3 sequences, 11% of them found once; the top ten carry about 17%. Points from the study as a whole: It was a weaker secondary response, yet one that peaked faster, at day 5 versus 15. The CD4 compartment and the CD8 compartment contained a small share of clonotypes in common. At around 96% for CD4 and almost 90% for CD8, most primary-vaccination clones showed up again after the booster.

The germline gives CDR1 LGHNA, CDR2 YSLEER. This CDR3 region has 13 residues. Trimming took off 1 base at V and 6 bases at J, with 9 bases between the two ends. The sequence was obtained from a man younger than 35 who received the YFV17D yellow fever vaccine. The chain links TRBV4-3 to TRBJ1-2; D gene ambiguous. Sequenced here: PBMCs, sampled on the day of the first yellow fever vaccination. The CDR3 region has the DNA TGCGCCAGCAGCCAAGTCGGGGTCGATGGCTACACCTTC. Translating it yields CASSQVGVDGYTF.